Presented here are 13 T cell receptor beta chains from one specimen sequenced in a study of OX40 agonist ivuxolimab in advanced cancers. Using immunoSEQ multiplex PCR, the repertoire was profiled, and TCRdb retains in-frame clones only, with some absent. Found here are approximately 77,000 clones, roughly 87% of them singletons; the top ten hold 1.5% to 2%. This specimen was CD4+ or CD8+ T cells sorted from blood, taken in a trial of the OX40 agonist ivuxolimab. Every receptor here comes from an adult with an advanced solid tumor such as melanoma, head and neck, liver or kidney cancer.

In regard to this clone: Within the sample, other DNA sequences also encode this same CDR3. The chain is built from TRBV21-1 and TRBJ2-7. TRBV21-1 is designated a pseudogene. CDR3 length equals 12 residues. The CDR3 sequence is CASSTSQEPKVV. CDR3 bases: TGTGCCAGCAGCACCTCGCAGGAGCCGAAGGTTGTC.

V gene TRBV6-4 combines with J gene TRBJ2-5, with TRBD1 as a possible D gene (5 bases). Germline CDR1 reads MRHNA; CDR2 reads SNTAGT. V lost 6 bases and J lost 1, with 15 bases in between. CDR3 length: 15 amino acids. Here the CDR3 DNA reads TGTGCCAGCAGAGCTCGCAGCAGGGCCCAAGAGACCCAGTACTTC. Translated, it gives CASRARSRAQETQYF.

The chain uses TRBV6-5 and TRBJ2-1; no definite D call. The CDR3 covers 11 residues. Germline CDR1 reads MNHEY; CDR2 reads SVGAGI. V lost 2 bases and J lost 8, with 4 bases in between. The CDR3: CASSYVDEQFF. CDR3 in DNA: TGTGCCAGCAGTTACGTGGATGAGCAGTTCTTC.

In this sample, this clone turned up a few times. This sequence joins TRBV19 and TRBJ1-2, with 9 bases matching TRBD1. The CDR3 length is 17 residues. The germline CDR1 and CDR2 sequences are LNHDA and SQIVND (reference sequence). The V segment lost 2 bases and the J segment 0 bases; nucleotides outside the gene matches: 7. CDR3 DNA: TGTGCCAGTAGTATATTCGGACAGGGGACAGCTAACTATGGCTACACCTTC. It translates to CASSIFGQGTANYGYTF.

This clone has more than one count but fewer than ten. The chain employs TRBV6-1 and TRBJ2-1; 9 bases line up with TRBD2. The CDR3 contains 14 residues. The germline CDR1 and CDR2 sequences are MNHNS and SASEGT. V was pared by 7 bases and J by 6 bases, with 7 bases of the junction left unmatched. DNA of the CDR3: TGTGCCAGCATTGCGGGAGGGCATCCCAATGAGCAGTTCTTC. Protein sequence: CASIAGGHPNEQFF.

The rearrangement uses TRBV4-3 and TRBJ2-1, with D perhaps matching TRBD2 (7 bases). The length of the CDR3 is 17 residues. Trimming cost V 4 bases and J 4 bases, with 20 bases left between them. Per germline, CDR1 LGHNA and CDR2 YSLEER. The CDR3 DNA reads as TGCGCCAGCAGCCCGTCGGGAAGGGGGGGACTTTACAATGAGCAGTTCTTC. It specifies CASSPSGRGGLYNEQFF.

The chain links TRBV6-1 to TRBJ2-2; no firm D call. The CDR3 covers 13 residues. Germline-derived CDR1 and CDR2 are MNHNS and SASEGT. Trimming removed 8 bases from V and 0 bases from J, with 7 bases in between. The CDR3 loop reads CASRGTNTGELFF. As DNA, the CDR3 is TGTGCCAGCCGTGGAACGAACACCGGGGAGCTGTTTTTT.

The chain employs TRBV6-1 and TRBJ1-1; D possibly corresponds to TRBD1 (6 bases). The germline V gene encodes CDR1 MNHNS and CDR2 SASEGT. Trimming pared 4 bases from V and 1 base from J, leaving 10 bases between. The CDR3 is made up of 14 amino acids. CDR3: CASSVSGQNTEAFF. CDR3 bases: TGTGCCAGCAGTGTTTCGGGACAGAACACTGAAGCTTTCTTT.

The chain is built from TRBV10-3 and TRBJ2-7, with unresolved D. The CDR3 is made up of 14 amino acids. Trimming shortened V by 4 bases and J by 1 base, and 11 bases separated the two germline ends. CDR1 is ENHRY, CDR2 SYGVKD, per germline. The CDR3 is CAISVGGSSYEQYF. CDR3 coding DNA: TGTGCCATCAGTGTGGGCGGTTCTTCCTACGAGCAGTACTTC.

V is TRBV5-1 and J is TRBJ2-5; D may be TRBD1 or TRBD2 (6 bases each). Looked up from germline, CDR1 is SGHRS and CDR2 is YFSETQ. The CDR3 is 13 residues long. The V and J ends lost 2 bases and 5 bases respectively, with 10 bases between them. CDR3 protein: CASSFGGWETQYF. DNA for the CDR3: TGCGCCAGCAGCTTCGGGGGCTGGGAGACCCAGTACTTC.

The gene calls are TRBV6-6 and TRBJ1-1, with a possible D match to TRBD1 (6 bases). The CDR3 length is 16 residues. Germline loops: CDR1 MNHNY, CDR2 SVGAGI (reference sequence). Trimming pared 5 bases from V and 4 bases from J, leaving 20 bases between. The CDR3: CASSPETGLGGTEAFF. CDR3 in DNA: TGTGCCAGCAGTCCGGAAACAGGGCTCGGTGGCACTGAAGCTTTCTTT.

This chain uses TRBV28 with TRBJ1-2; D unresolved. V gave up 2 bases and J gave up 5 bases, with 9 bases separating them. CDR1 MDHEN and CDR2 SYDVKM come from the germline V gene. CDR3 length: 13 residues. The CDR3 DNA is TGTGCCAGCAGTTTACTCCTGGGATATGGCTACACCTTC. Encoded protein: CASSLLLGYGYTF.

The rearrangement uses TRBV28 and TRBJ1-2; no reliable D call. Germline V gene data show CDR1 as MDHEN and CDR2 as SYDVKM. This CDR3 contains 12 residues. The V and J ends lost 5 bases and 3 bases respectively, with 7 bases between them. The CDR3 here is CASSPGDYGYTF. CDR3 DNA: TGTGCCAGCAGTCCTGGGGACTATGGCTACACCTTC.